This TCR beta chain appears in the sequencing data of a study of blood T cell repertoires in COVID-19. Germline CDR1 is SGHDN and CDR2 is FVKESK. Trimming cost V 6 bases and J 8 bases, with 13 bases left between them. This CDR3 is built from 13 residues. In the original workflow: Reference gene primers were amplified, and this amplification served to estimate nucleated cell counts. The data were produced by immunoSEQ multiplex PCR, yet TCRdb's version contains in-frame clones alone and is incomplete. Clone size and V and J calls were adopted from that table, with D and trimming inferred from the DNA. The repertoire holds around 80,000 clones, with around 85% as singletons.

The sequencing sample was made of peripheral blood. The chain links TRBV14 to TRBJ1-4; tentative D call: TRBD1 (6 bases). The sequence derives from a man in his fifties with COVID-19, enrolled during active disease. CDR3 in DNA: TGTGCCAGCAGTCGGGGGGCAGGGGAAAAACTGTTTTTT. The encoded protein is CASSRGAGEKLFF.